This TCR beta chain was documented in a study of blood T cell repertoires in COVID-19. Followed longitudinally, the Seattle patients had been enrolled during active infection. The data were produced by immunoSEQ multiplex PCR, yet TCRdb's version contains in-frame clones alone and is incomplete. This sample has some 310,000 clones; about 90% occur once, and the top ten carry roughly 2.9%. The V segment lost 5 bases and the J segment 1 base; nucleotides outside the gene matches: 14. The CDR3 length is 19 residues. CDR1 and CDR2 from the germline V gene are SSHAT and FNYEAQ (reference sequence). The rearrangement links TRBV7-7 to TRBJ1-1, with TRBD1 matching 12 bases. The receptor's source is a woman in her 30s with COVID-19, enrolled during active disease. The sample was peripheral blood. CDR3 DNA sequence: TGTGCCAGCAGCCCCCTGGGCGGGACAGGGGGCGCGGCGAACACTGAAGCTTTCTTT. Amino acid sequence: CASSPLGGTGGAANTEAFF.